These 15 T cell receptor beta chains originate from one sample sequenced in a study of cytomegalovirus exposure and HLA in healthy donors. Some clones are missing from TCRdb's copy, which holds only in-frame ones; the method was immunoSEQ multiplex PCR. The sample includes about 150,000 clones, around 90% of them seen just once. Sequenced material: PBMCs. These receptors all come from a woman between 18 and 30 years old in good health and CMV-seropositive.

The V gene is TRBV6-4, the J gene TRBJ1-2; 8 bases are a match to TRBD1. V dropped 6 bases and J dropped 5; count of bases not matched to a gene: 8. The CDR3 length is 14 residues. Looked up from germline, CDR1 is MRHNA and CDR2 is SNTAGT. CDR3 in DNA: TGTGCCAGCAGAGTAGACAGGGGTTGGTATGGCTACACCTTC. Translating gives CASRVDRGWYGYTF.

The chain carries TRBV6-5 and TRBJ2-1, with 13 bases fitting TRBD2. The V gene end was trimmed by 6 bases and the J gene end by 10 bases; junction bases not matched to a gene: 9. This CDR3 region has 15 residues. CDR1 is MNHEY, CDR2 SVGAGI, per germline. CDR3 protein: CASSPPGTSGIEQFF. The CDR3 DNA follows: TGTGCCAGCAGCCCCCCCGGGACTAGCGGGATAGAGCAGTTCTTC.

CDR3 sequence reads: CSVEDLTGTSGSYEQYF. CDR3 coding DNA: TGCAGCGTTGAAGATCTGACCGGGACTAGCGGGAGCTACGAGCAGTACTTC. The rearrangement joins TRBV29-1 to TRBJ2-7; TRBD2 matches 14 bases. This CDR3 has 17 amino acids. J was trimmed by 3 bases and V by 0 bases; bases with no gene match: 7. Looked up from germline, CDR1 is SQVTM and CDR2 is ANQGSEA.

The CDR3 reads CATSTGTGMETQYF. The CDR3, as DNA: TGTGCCACCAGCACTGGGACAGGGATGGAGACCCAGTACTTC. The chain joins TRBV15 to TRBJ2-5; 9 positions agree with TRBD1. The CDR3 loop spans 14 amino acids. Germline V gene data show CDR1 as LNHNV and CDR2 as YYDKDF (reference sequence). J gave up 5 bases and V 4 bases, and 5 bases lay outside the gene matches.

The V and J genes are TRBV7-5 and TRBJ1-5; the table's D call, TRBD1, was not checked against the DNA. TRBV7-5 is classified as a pseudogene. The CDR3 is made up of 16 amino acids. CDR3 residues: CARSSPGQGFNQPQHF. As DNA, the CDR3 is TGTGCCAGAAGCTCCCCTGGACAGGGCTTTAATCAGCCCCAGCATTTT.

With regard to this clone: The same CDR3 arises from other DNA sequences in this sample as well. The chain recombines TRBV4-1 with TRBJ1-1; D may be TRBD1 (5 bases). V was shortened by 3 bases and J by 0 bases, with 14 bases between the two germline ends. CDR3 length: 16 residues. Germline loops: CDR1 MGHRA, CDR2 YSYEKL. Written as DNA, the CDR3 is TGCGCCAGCAGCCAGCGGCAGGGCAGCATGAACACTGAAGCTTTCTTT. This encodes CASSQRQGSMNTEAFF.

This clone was observed once. The chain recombines TRBV28 with TRBJ2-6; 13 positions match TRBD2. The length of the CDR3 is 19 residues. Per the germline V gene, CDR1 is MDHEN and CDR2 is SYDVKM. The ends lost 4 bases at V and 4 bases at J; junction bases unmatched: 10. CDR3 nucleotides: TGTGCCAGCAGTTCTGAAGGACTAGCGGGAGCGTCAGGGGCCAACGTCCTGACTTTC. Its protein product is CASSSEGLAGASGANVLTF.

V usage is TRBV9 and J usage is TRBJ2-1, with 10 bases that match TRBD1. Germline CDR1 and CDR2: SGDLS and YYNGEE. The length of the CDR3 is 15 residues. Trimming at V came to 3 bases and at J to 2 bases, leaving 2 bases not matched to a gene. The CDR3 DNA is TGTGCCAGCAGCGCCGGGACAGGGGCCTACAATGAGCAGTTCTTC. Its protein is CASSAGTGAYNEQFF.

This clone was detected once. This chain joins TRBV6-1 and TRBJ2-7; TRBD1 matches at 8 bases. The CDR3 has 13 residues. V lost 4 bases and J lost 2; bases outside the gene matches: 1. Germline V gives CDR1 MNHNS, CDR2 SASEGT. CDR3 DNA sequence: TGTGCCAGCAGTGTACAGGGGGCCTACGAGCAGTACTTC. It specifies CASSVQGAYEQYF.

Comment on this clone: One end of the junction is discordant with germline, which a read error may explain. This chain links TRBV9 with TRBJ2-1, with D possibly matching TRBD2 (5 bases). Germline values: CDR1 SGDLS, CDR2 YYNGEE. The CDR3 runs 12 residues. The CDR3 sequence is CASSPLGPPAVF. CDR3 sequence (DNA): TGTGCCAGCAGCCCACTAGGGCCCCCGGCTGTCTTC. Filled out from reference TRBV9 and TRBJ2-1, the complete variable domain reads DSGVTQTPKHLITATGQRVTLRCSPRSGDLSVYWYQQSLDQGLQFLIQYYNGEERAKGNILERFSAQQFPDLHSELNLSSLELGDSALYFCASSPLGPPAVFGPGTRLTVL.

Written as DNA, the CDR3 is TGTGCCCACCAGGGGTACCAAGAGACCCAGTACTTC. Its translation is CAHQGYQETQYF. The genes are TRBV30 and TRBJ2-5, with D perhaps matching TRBD1 (6 bases). Germline CDR1 and CDR2: GTSNPN and SVGIG (reference sequence). This CDR3 has 12 amino acids. Trimming took 8 bases from V and 0 from J, leaving 10 bases between them.

The CDR3 region is CASGLVQGTEAFF. CDR3 nucleotide sequence: TGTGCTAGTGGTTTGGTACAGGGGACTGAAGCTTTCTTT. This chain uses TRBV12-5 with TRBJ1-1; 7 bases are shared with TRBD1. The V gene's germline CDR1 is LGHNT and CDR2 FRNRAP. V trimming: 0 bases; J trimming: 5 bases; junction bases outside the gene matches: 0. The CDR3 loop spans 13 amino acids.

The rearrangement joins TRBV7-2 to TRBJ2-7; possibly TRBD2 for D (6 bases). CDR1 SGHTA and CDR2 FQGNSA come from the germline V gene. The V end was cut by 2 bases, the J end by 5 bases, with 19 bases between. This CDR3 region has 16 residues. In DNA, the CDR3 is TGTGCCAGCAGCTTATCCGGACGGGAGTTGGTCCACGAGCAGTACTTC. It is translated as CASSLSGRELVHEQYF. The entire variable domain, with the rest obtained from reference TRBV7-2 and TRBJ2-7, is as follows: GAGVSQSPSNKVTEKGKDVELRCDPISGHTALYWYRQSLGQGLEFLIYFQGNSAPDKSGLPSDRFSAERTGGSVSTLTIQRTQQEDSAVYLCASSLSGRELVHEQYFGPGTRLTVT.

This clone showed up just once. The chain recombines TRBV6-5 with TRBJ1-4, with unresolved D. With 8 bases removed from V and 1 base from J, the gap between germline ends came to 8 bases. CDR3 size: 13 residues. The germline V gene encodes CDR1 MNHEY and CDR2 SVGAGI. The CDR3 nucleotides read TGTGCCAGCGGGAGAATAACTAATGAAAAACTGTTTTTT. Amino acid sequence: CASGRITNEKLFF.

Points on this clone: The same CDR3 is also encoded by other DNA sequences in this sample. The gene calls are TRBV19 and TRBJ2-7, with D possibly matching TRBD1 (6 bases). The V end lost 6 bases, the J end lost 2 bases, and 8 bases lay between the germline ends. CDR3 size: 12 residues. The germline V gene has CDR1 LNHDA and CDR2 SQIVND (reference sequence). CDR3: CASSEGAYEQYF. CDR3 DNA: TGTGCCAGTAGCGAGGGGGCCTACGAGCAGTACTTC.